The 15 T cell receptor beta chains reported below all come from one sample, sequenced in a study of shared clonotypes between healthy human individuals. Sequencing used immunoSEQ multiplex PCR; TCRdb keeps in-frame clones, though not all of them. The table records 2 million to 2.5 million clones, 85% to 95% of them present only once. The specimen was naive CD4+ T cells from PBMCs. Specified subset: CD45RA+ positively selected. The receptors derive from a man aged 18 to 29 in good health. Some clones in this sample may be carry-over from other donors' samples.

The chain couples TRBV4-2 to TRBJ1-4; D call uncertain. CDR1 and CDR2 (germline): LGHNA, YNFKEQ. The CDR3 is made up of 16 amino acids. V dropped 0 bases and J dropped 4 bases, with 12 bases sitting between them. As DNA, the CDR3 is TGTGCCAGCAGCCAAGATGAAATAAGAGTTAATGAAAAACTGTTTTTT. This encodes CASSQDEIRVNEKLFF.

This clone was counted once. Other nucleotide sequences in the sample specify the same CDR3. The chain links TRBV18 to TRBJ2-7; D is unresolved. V was cut by 3 bases and J by 2 bases, with 5 bases left in between. CDR3 length: 12 amino acids. The germline V gene has CDR1 KGHSH and CDR2 LQKENI. In DNA form, the CDR3 reads TGTGCCAGCTCACCCTCAGCCTACGAGCAGTACTTC. Its translation is CASSPSAYEQYF.

This chain joins TRBV28 and TRBJ1-3, with 8 bases matching TRBD1. Germline loops: CDR1 MDHEN, CDR2 SYDVKM. V was clipped by 2 bases and J by 4 bases; unmatched bases: 4. The CDR3 loop spans 15 amino acids. Written as DNA, the CDR3 is TGTGCCAGCAGTTTACAGGGGGCTAGAGGAAACACCATATATTTT. It yields the protein CASSLQGARGNTIYF.

The V and J genes are TRBV29-1 and TRBJ2-1; D is possibly TRBD2 (5 bases). V lost 0 bases to trimming and J lost 7 bases, with 10 bases between them. The CDR3 spans 13 residues. Looked up from germline, CDR1 is SQVTM and CDR2 is ANQGSEA. CDR3 amino acids: CSVEDLTGNEQFF. CDR3 nucleotide sequence: TGCAGCGTTGAAGATCTTACGGGGAATGAGCAGTTCTTC.

In DNA, the CDR3 is TGTGCCAGCAGCTTAGTCGGGTGGGGACGCCAGCCCCAGCATTTT. Amino acid sequence: CASSLVGWGRQPQHF. This chain links TRBV7-2 with TRBJ1-5; D is perhaps TRBD1 (5 bases). CDR1 SGHTA and CDR2 FQGNSA come from the germline V gene. V lost 1 base to trimming and J lost 7 bases, with 14 bases between them. CDR3 length: 15 residues.

This chain connects TRBV9 to TRBJ1-3, with D perhaps TRBD1 (5 bases). The V end lost 4 bases, the J end lost 0 bases, and 17 bases lay between the germline ends. Germline V gene lookup returns CDR1 SGDLS and CDR2 YYNGEE. CDR3 length: 17 residues. For the CDR3, the DNA is TGTGCCAGCAGCTCCCTGCCGGTGGGACCCTCTGGAAACACCATATATTTT. Amino acid sequence: CASSSLPVGPSGNTIYF.

The J gene is TRBJ1-2, the V gene TRBV27; TRBD1 is a possible D gene (6 bases). V lost 2 bases and J 4 bases, leaving 8 bases between the germline ends. The CDR3 runs to 13 residues. The V gene's germline CDR1 is MNHEY and CDR2 SMNVEV (reference sequence). The CDR3 DNA reads TGTGCCAGCAGTTTAAAGGACAGCTATGGCTACACCTTC. This gives the protein CASSLKDSYGYTF.

The rearrangement uses TRBV6-4 and TRBJ2-7; 13 bases align to TRBD2. The J segment lost 4 bases and the V segment lost 3 bases, leaving 6 bases of the junction unmatched. This CDR3 contains 16 residues. Germline V lookup: CDR1 MRHNA, CDR2 SNTAGT. CDR3 bases: TGTGCCAGCAGTGAAACTAGCGGGAGGGCCAAGTACGAGCAGTACTTC. Amino acids: CASSETSGRAKYEQYF.

Comments on this clone: Other DNA sequences in this sample translate to the same CDR3. V and J are TRBV9 and TRBJ2-7; 12 bases align to TRBD2. The CDR3 contains 15 residues. Germline V gene data show CDR1 as SGDLS and CDR2 as YYNGEE. Trimming at V came to 0 bases and at J to 4 bases, leaving 2 bases not matched to a gene. The chain's CDR3 is CASSVGTSGTYEQYF. The CDR3 DNA reads TGTGCCAGCAGCGTAGGGACTAGCGGGACGTACGAGCAGTACTTC.

The chain joins TRBV7-2 to TRBJ1-2; 7 bases are shared with TRBD1. The V and J ends lost 3 bases and 6 bases, in that order; junction bases with no gene match: 16. CDR3 length equals 17 residues. CDR1 and CDR2 from the germline V gene are SGHTA and FQGNSA. The CDR3 is CASSFTRDSSPRDGYTF. CDR3 nucleotide sequence: TGTGCCAGCAGCTTCACTCGGGACAGCTCCCCTAGGGATGGCTACACCTTC.

The chain combines TRBV5-1 with TRBJ2-5; TRBD2 agrees at 12 bases. The ends lost 4 bases at V and 5 bases at J; junction bases unmatched: 6. Germline CDR1 is SGHRS and CDR2 is YFSETQ. The CDR3 is 15 residues long. CDR3 in amino acids: CASSRTSGNVETQYF. The CDR3 coding sequence is TGCGCCAGCAGCCGGACTAGCGGGAACGTGGAGACCCAGTACTTC.

J is TRBJ2-5 and V is TRBV5-1; D remains ambiguous. Looked up from germline, CDR1 is SGHRS and CDR2 is YFSETQ. The V and J ends lost 7 bases and 1 base respectively, with 14 bases between them. The CDR3 is 14 residues long. The chain's CDR3 is CASRREWFQETQYF. The CDR3 bases are TGCGCCAGCCGTAGGGAATGGTTCCAAGAGACCCAGTACTTC. Full variable domain (rest looked up from reference TRBV5-1 and TRBJ2-5): KAGVTQTPRYLIKTRGQQVTLSCSPISGHRSVSWYQQTPGQGLQFLFEYFSETQRNKGNFPGRFSGRQFSNSRSEMNVSTLELGDSALYLCASRREWFQETQYFGPGTRLLVL.

The chain uses TRBV18 and TRBJ1-5, with TRBD1 as a possible D gene (5 bases). V was clipped by 5 bases and J by 5 bases, with 16 bases between them. Germline V gene lookup returns CDR1 KGHSH and CDR2 LQKENI. This CDR3 contains 15 residues. The CDR3 is CASSKTGGGDQPQHF. The DNA for the CDR3 is TGTGCCAGCTCAAAGACCGGGGGGGGTGATCAGCCCCAGCATTTT.

The CDR3 DNA follows: TGTGCCAGCAGCGGTGGTGTGGGGGCGCTTAATGAAAAACTGTTTTTT. Residues: CASSGGVGALNEKLFF. This chain links TRBV28 with TRBJ1-4; tentatively, D is TRBD1 (6 bases). V was clipped by 6 bases and J by 4 bases, with 18 bases between them. In germline, CDR1 is MDHEN, CDR2 SYDVKM. The CDR3 has 16 amino acids.

CDR3: CASSVGVTYYEQYF. The CDR3 DNA follows: TGTGCCAGCAGTGTTGGGGTGACCTACTACGAGCAGTACTTC. V gene TRBV6-1 combines with J gene TRBJ2-7; D uncertain. V was cut by 4 bases and J by 3 bases, with 13 bases left in between. The CDR3 loop spans 14 amino acids. Germline values: CDR1 MNHNS, CDR2 SASEGT.